The 10 T cell receptor beta chains below come from one sample, sequenced in a study of blood T cell repertoires in COVID-19. Here immunoSEQ multiplex PCR was the method, and the copy in TCRdb shows in-frame clones only, minus some. The sample consists of about 60,000 clones, 80% to 90% of them appearing once. The specimen sequenced was peripheral blood. The receptor source for this set is a middle-aged man with acute or convalescent COVID-19.

The chain recombines TRBV7-2 with TRBJ1-4; 9 bases match TRBD1. This CDR3 contains 17 residues. Germline V lookup: CDR1 SGHTA, CDR2 FQGNSA. The junction had 12 bases not matched to a gene; V was cut back by 2 bases and J by 8 bases. The CDR3 sequence: CASSLLVPRTGEEKLFF. DNA of the CDR3: TGTGCCAGCAGCTTACTGGTCCCACGGACAGGGGAAGAAAAACTGTTTTTT.

The J gene is TRBJ2-7, the V gene TRBV7-4; 9 nucleotides agree with TRBD1. The junction had 5 bases not matched to a gene; V was cut back by 3 bases and J by 5 bases. Germline V gene lookup returns CDR1 SGHVT and CDR2 SQSDAQ. The CDR3 length is 14 residues. CDR3 amino acids: CASSLGWTGDEQYF. The CDR3 DNA sequence: TGTGCCAGCAGCTTGGGTTGGACAGGGGACGAGCAGTACTTC.

The V and J genes are TRBV6-1 and TRBJ1-2, with TRBD1 matching over 8 bases. CDR3 length equals 15 residues. V was clipped by 2 bases and J by 7 bases; unmatched bases: 9. CDR1 is MNHNS, CDR2 SASEGT, per germline. CDR3 in DNA: TGTGCCAGCAGTGAACCACAGGGGGTTGGTGGTGGCTACACCTTC. Protein product: CASSEPQGVGGGYTF.

This chain connects TRBV11-2 to TRBJ2-2; no clear D. CDR1 and CDR2 from the germline V gene are SGHAT and FQNNGV. This CDR3 is built from 15 residues. The ends were cut back, 2 bases at V and 6 bases at J, with 13 bases in the middle. CDR3 in amino acids: CASSLFGQVAGELFF. The CDR3 nucleotides are TGTGCCAGCAGCTTATTTGGGCAGGTCGCCGGGGAGCTGTTTTTT.

The gene calls are TRBV10-3 and TRBJ2-2; 7 bases line up with TRBD1. After removal of 7 bases from V and 4 bases from J, the junction contained 15 bases not matched to a gene. Germline V gene sequence: CDR1 ENHRY, CDR2 SYGVKD. The CDR3 is made up of 17 amino acids. CDR3 sequence (DNA): TGTGCCATCAAGTCCGGACAGGTCCGAGGACGCACCGGGGAGCTGTTTTTT. Translating gives CAIKSGQVRGRTGELFF.

This sequence joins TRBV29-1 and TRBJ1-2, with a weak D call TRBD1 (6 bases). The CDR3 covers 14 residues. Trimming removed 7 bases from V and 2 bases from J, with 17 bases in between. The germline V gene has CDR1 SQVTM and CDR2 ANQGSEA. CDR3 amino acids: CSALPNRANYGYTF. CDR3 bases: TGCAGCGCCCTTCCGAACAGGGCCAACTATGGCTACACCTTC.

This clone is categorized as large. The rearrangement joins TRBV6-6 to TRBJ1-1; D perhaps matches TRBD1 (6 bases). Trimming left V 7 bases short and J 4 bases short, with 19 bases between. The germline CDR1 and CDR2 sequences are MNHNY and SVGAGI (reference sequence). The CDR3 is 15 amino acids. CDR3 in amino acids: CASKPPGARSTEAFF. DNA for the CDR3: TGTGCCAGCAAGCCCCCAGGGGCAAGAAGCACTGAAGCTTTCTTT.

This clone was seen a single time. This chain joins TRBV6-5 and TRBJ1-2; the D gene is possibly TRBD1 (5 bases). CDR1 is MNHEY and CDR2 is SVGAGI in the germline V gene. The CDR3 runs 16 residues. V was trimmed by 6 bases and J by 5 bases, leaving 22 bases between them. CDR3 region: CASSYGQFEFGYGYTF. CDR3 bases: TGTGCCAGCAGCTACGGACAATTCGAATTTGGTTATGGCTACACCTTC.

The chain uses TRBV10-1 and TRBJ1-3; D uncertain. The CDR3 extends over 16 amino acids. The V end was cut by 0 bases, the J end by 0 bases, with 9 bases between. Germline assignment: CDR1 WNHNN and CDR2 SYGVQD (reference sequence). The chain's CDR3 is CASSESRRPSGNTIYF. CDR3 nucleotide sequence: TGCGCCAGCAGTGAGTCGCGGAGACCCTCTGGAAACACCATATATTTT.

The chain recombines TRBV6-1 with TRBJ2-1; TRBD2 agrees at 7 bases. V was clipped by 3 bases and J by 8 bases; unmatched bases: 4. Germline V gives CDR1 MNHNS, CDR2 SASEGT. The CDR3 sequence is 13 residues long. The CDR3 here is CASSEGGGHEQFF. CDR3 coding DNA: TGTGCCAGCAGTGAGGGGGGAGGGCATGAGCAGTTCTTC.